The next 21 T cell receptor beta chains were all read from a single sample in a study of blood T cell repertoires in COVID-19. Sequencing used immunoSEQ multiplex PCR; TCRdb keeps in-frame clones, though not all of them. The table has about 260,000 clones, roughly 87% seen once; the top ten hold about 2.2%. Sequenced material: peripheral blood. The receptor source for this set is a woman aged 50 to 60 who had recovered from COVID-19.

The chain joins TRBV3-1 (or the pseudogene TRBV3-2) to TRBJ1-4; 8 bases agree with TRBD1. Trimming cost V 5 bases and J 11 bases; bases outside gene matches: 10. Germline assignment: CDR1 LGHDT and CDR2 YNNKEL (reference sequence). CDR3 length: 14 amino acids. CDR3 sequence reads: CASSLDRVSEKLFF. CDR3 sequence (DNA): TGTGCCAGCAGCTTGGACAGGGTTTCGGAGAAACTGTTTTTT.

This clone came up a few times. This chain uses TRBV18 with TRBJ1-6; D may be TRBD1 (6 bases). The V gene lost 3 bases and the J gene lost 5 bases, with 14 bases spanning the gap. Germline assignment: CDR1 KGHSH and CDR2 LQKENI. CDR3 length: 16 residues. DNA of the CDR3: TGTGCCAGCTCACCTGCTACGGGACAAGATAATTCACCCCTCCACTTT. Its protein is CASSPATGQDNSPLHF.

This clone was recorded once. The J gene is TRBJ2-7, the V gene TRBV7-2, with D possibly matching TRBD2 (6 bases). Looked up from germline, CDR1 is SGHTA and CDR2 is FQGNSA. The CDR3 length is 15 residues. V lost 0 bases and J lost 3, with 12 bases in between. The CDR3 bases are TGTGCCAGCAGCTTAGCGTTCCTGGGAGGCTACGAGCAGTACTTC. Its translation: CASSLAFLGGYEQYF.

This chain connects TRBV5-4 to TRBJ2-3, with D unresolved. V dropped 6 bases and J dropped 4 bases, with 15 bases sitting between them. Germline-derived CDR1 and CDR2 are SGHNT and YYREEE (reference sequence). This CDR3 comprises 14 residues. CDR3 bases: TGTGCCAGCACCCCCGCCGCCCGCGCAGATACGCAGTATTTT. Translation: CASTPAARADTQYF.

This clone was picked up one time. V usage is TRBV11-2 and J usage is TRBJ2-7, with D possibly TRBD2 on 5 matching bases. This CDR3 comprises 15 residues. Germline CDR1 SGHAT, CDR2 FQNNGV. Between the trimmed V and J ends, which lost 0 bases and 0 bases, there was a span of 9 bases. The CDR3 bases are TGTGCCAGCAGCTTAGACGAGCGGCGCTCCTACGAGCAGTACTTC. As protein: CASSLDERRSYEQYF.

This clone came up a few times. The rearrangement links TRBV18 to TRBJ1-4, with 8 positions matching TRBD1. The CDR3 is made up of 15 amino acids. CDR1 KGHSH and CDR2 LQKENI come from the germline V gene. Trimming at V came to 2 bases and at J to 7 bases, leaving 6 bases not matched to a gene. CDR3 bases: TGTGCCAGCTCACCATTTGAGACAGGGGTTGAAAAACTGTTTTTT. It encodes CASSPFETGVEKLFF.

The chain is built from TRBV19 and TRBJ2-5, with D uncertain. This CDR3 comprises 15 residues. The germline CDR1 and CDR2 sequences are LNHDA and SQIVND (reference sequence). The V end was cut by 2 bases, the J end by 1 base, with 11 bases between. The DNA of the CDR3 is TGTGCCAGTAGTATACAATCGAGCTCCCAAGAGACCCAGTACTTC. This sequence encodes CASSIQSSSQETQYF.

This clone was picked up one time. The chain links TRBV19 to TRBJ1-1; TRBD1 might be the D (5 bases). V lost 3 bases and J 5 bases, leaving 19 bases between the germline ends. The CDR3 runs to 16 residues. Germline V gene data show CDR1 as LNHDA and CDR2 as SQIVND (reference sequence). Here the CDR3 DNA reads TGTGCCAGTAGTATTCAGTCCATTGGGGGGAGGACTGAAGCTTTCTTT. This sequence encodes CASSIQSIGGRTEAFF.

The chain couples TRBV5-8 to TRBJ1-1; maybe TRBD1 (6 bases). Trimming removed 0 bases at V and 3 bases at J, with 9 bases between. There are 14 residues in the CDR3. Germline-derived CDR1 and CDR2 are SGHTS and YDEGEE. CDR3 DNA: TGTGCCAGCAGCTTGGGGACAGCCTACACTGAAGCTTTCTTT. Protein: CASSLGTAYTEAFF.

This chain uses TRBV7-2 with TRBJ2-7; 9 positions agree with TRBD2. J lost 6 bases, V lost 5 bases, and 11 bases had no gene match. This CDR3 is built from 15 residues. Germline CDR1 and CDR2: SGHTA and FQGNSA. CDR3 nucleotide sequence: TGTGCCAGCAGCACCGGGGGACTAGCATACTCCGAGCAGTACTTC. Translating gives CASSTGGLAYSEQYF.

The chain recombines TRBV4-3 with TRBJ2-1, with 12 nucleotides matching TRBD2. J lost 8 bases, V lost 0 bases, and 5 bases had no gene match. The CDR3 sequence is 16 residues long. CDR1 and CDR2 (germline): LGHNA, YSLEER. CDR3 region: CASSQDSTSGSDEQFF. CDR3 DNA sequence: TGCGCCAGCAGCCAAGATTCGACTAGCGGGAGCGATGAGCAGTTCTTC.

The chain uses TRBV19 and TRBJ2-4; 8 bases align to TRBD2. The CDR3 is 16 amino acids. CDR1 is LNHDA and CDR2 is SQIVND in the germline V gene (reference sequence). The V gene end was trimmed by 6 bases and the J gene end by 1 base; junction bases not matched to a gene: 8. The CDR3 region has the DNA TGTGCCAGTAGAGCGCTAGCGGGTTTGGCCAAAAACATTCAGTACTTC. Translated, it gives CASRALAGLAKNIQYF.

CDR3 protein: CASSLTYTDTQYF. DNA of the CDR3: TGCGCCAGCAGCCTCACTTACACAGATACGCAGTATTTT. This sequence joins TRBV4-1 and TRBJ2-3; D call uncertain. Germline V gives CDR1 MGHRA, CDR2 YSYEKL. This CDR3 has 13 amino acids. V was clipped by 4 bases and J by 2 bases, with 7 bases between them.

The DNA for the CDR3 is TGTGCCAGCAGTTACGGGGAGGGGGTGGAAGCTTTCTTT. Encoded protein: CASSYGEGVEAFF. This chain uses TRBV6-5 with TRBJ1-1, with a possible D match to TRBD1 (6 bases). The CDR3 spans 13 residues. Trimming cost V 2 bases and J 8 bases, with 12 bases left between them. The germline V gene encodes CDR1 MNHEY and CDR2 SVGAGI.

The chain carries TRBV24-1 and TRBJ1-5, with a tentative D call TRBD1 (5 bases). Germline CDR1 KGHDR, CDR2 SFDVKD. The CDR3 contains 14 residues. CDR3 in DNA: TGTGCTATTTGGGGACTCTATAGCAATCAGCCCCAGCATTTT. As protein: CAIWGLYSNQPQHF.

The rearrangement uses TRBV5-4 and TRBJ2-3; 7 nucleotides align to TRBD1. V dropped 4 bases and J dropped 3; count of bases not matched to a gene: 5. Germline V CDR1 and CDR2: SGHNT, YYREEE (reference sequence). The CDR3 is 14 amino acids. Written as DNA, the CDR3 is TGTGCCAGCAGCGAAAGACAGGGTACAGATACGCAGTATTTT. This gives the protein CASSERQGTDTQYF.

This chain links TRBV28 with TRBJ1-2, with a weak D call TRBD1 (5 bases). The V end lost 5 bases, the J end lost 4 bases, and 17 bases lay between the germline ends. There are 15 residues in the CDR3. Germline V gene sequence: CDR1 MDHEN, CDR2 SYDVKM. The CDR3 sequence: CASSTPRAGGYGYTF. The CDR3 nucleotides are TGTGCCAGCAGTACCCCCCGTGCCGGGGGCTATGGCTACACCTTC.

This clone was detected only a few times. The chain carries TRBV6-4 and TRBJ1-1; the D is unclear. CDR1 is MRHNA, CDR2 SNTAGT, per germline. The germline V and J ends were trimmed by 5 bases and 1 base, with 8 bases remaining between them. This CDR3 is built from 13 residues. CDR3 in DNA: TGTGCCAGCAGTAGGGAGGCGAACACTGAAGCTTTCTTT. It codes for CASSREANTEAFF.

The chain carries TRBV5-1 and TRBJ2-3, with D possibly TRBD2 on 5 matching bases. This CDR3 has 15 amino acids. V dropped 0 bases and J dropped 0 bases, with 8 bases sitting between them. The germline gives CDR1 SGHRS, CDR2 YFSETQ. In nucleotides, the CDR3 is TGCGCCAGCAGCTTGGACGGCGGGAGCACAGATACGCAGTATTTT. Protein product: CASSLDGGSTDTQYF.

The chain is built from TRBV5-1 and TRBJ1-1, with a possible D match to TRBD1 (6 bases). Germline CDR1 SGHRS, CDR2 YFSETQ. CDR3 length: 14 amino acids. Trimming left V 3 bases short and J 0 bases short, with 9 bases between. The CDR3 spells CASSSGQMNTEAFF. CDR3 sequence (DNA): TGCGCCAGCAGCTCAGGACAGATGAACACTGAAGCTTTCTTT. Based on the CDR3 plus reference TRBV5-1 and TRBJ1-1, the full variable domain is KAGVTQTPRYLIKTRGQQVTLSCSPISGHRSVSWYQQTPGQGLQFLFEYFSETQRNKGNFPGRFSGRQFSNSRSEMNVSTLELGDSALYLCASSSGQMNTEAFFGQGTRLTVV.

The chain recombines TRBV6-4 with TRBJ2-3, with 12 positions matching TRBD2. The junction had 1 base not matched to a gene; V was cut back by 6 bases and J by 0 bases. This CDR3 has 15 residues. The V gene's germline CDR1 is MRHNA and CDR2 SNTAGT. The chain's CDR3 is CASSGLAGSTDTQYF. For the CDR3, the DNA is TGTGCCAGCAGCGGACTAGCGGGAAGCACAGATACGCAGTATTTT.